These T cell receptor beta chains were read from a single sample in a study of control samples from healthy donors and cancer patients. Repertoires were generated with immunoSEQ multiplex PCR, while TCRdb's copy carries only in-frame clones and drops some. Here the sample spans roughly 30,000 clones, 70% to 90% being singletons. Sequenced: formalin-fixed, paraffin-embedded tissue. These receptors were taken from a female donor with melanoma. Each CDR3 is given with its conserved first and last residue. The D gene is left open where the match is weak. A row's size may be missing; if present it is once, few, many or a size class.

V gene,J gene,D gene,clone size,CDR3 DNA,CDR3 protein
TRBV19,TRBJ2-2,NA,NA,TGTGCCAGTAGTATTCAACAGGGTTACACCGGGGAGCTGTTTTTT,CASSIQQGYTGELFF
TRBV7-2,TRBJ1-6,NA,NA,TGTGCCAGCAGCTTAAGTCGGGTCTCACCCCTCCACTTT,CASSLSRVSPLHF
TRBV4-3,TRBJ2-1,TRBD2,NA,TGCGCCAGCAGCCAAGATTGGGGGAGGGGCTTTGTGAATGAGCAGTTCTTC,CASSQDWGRGFVNEQFF
TRBV18,TRBJ1-2,NA,few,TGTGCCAGCTCACCTGAGGGTAGCTATGGCTACACCTTC,CASSPEGSYGYTF
TRBV24-1,TRBJ1-2,TRBD1,NA,TGTGCCACCAGTGACCGCGGACAGGGATACACCTTC,CATSDRGQGYTF
TRBV12-3/TRBV12-4,TRBJ2-4,NA,NA,TGTGCCAGCAGAGGGGGGGCCAAAAACATTCAGTACTTC,CASRGGAKNIQYF
TRBV7-9,TRBJ2-1,NA,once,TGTGCCAGCAGCCCAGGGGACTCCAACAATGAGCAGTTCTTC,CASSPGDSNNEQFF
TRBV7-9,TRBJ1-4,NA,NA,TGTGCCAGCAGCTTACAGGGCTACAATGAAAAACTGTTTTTT,CASSLQGYNEKLFF
TRBV7-9,TRBJ2-7,NA,NA,TGTGCCAGCAGCTTCCGGGGGCGGGGGTCCAGCTCCTACGAGCAGTACTTC,CASSFRGRGSSSYEQYF
TRBV29-1,TRBJ1-2,NA,NA,TGCAGCGTCTCCACACTGCTCTATGGCTACACCTTC,CSVSTLLYGYTF
TRBV10-3,TRBJ1-1,NA,NA,TGTGCCATCACCAAAGGGGGAAACACTGAAGCTTTCTTT,CAITKGGNTEAFF
TRBV9,TRBJ2-1,NA,NA,TGTGCCAGCAGCGCGGCGGGACCCCTGGCCTACAATGAGCAGTTCTTC,CASSAAGPLAYNEQFF
TRBV5-6,TRBJ2-5,NA,NA,TGTGCCAGCAGAGCCTACAGTGCCGGGGCAAATAGGGAGACCCAGTACTTC,CASRAYSAGANRETQYF
TRBV27,TRBJ1-4,NA,NA,TGTGCCAGCAGTAAATTACAGGGCCCGCGGGAACTGTTTTTT,CASSKLQGPRELFF
TRBV9,TRBJ1-4,TRBD1,NA,TGTGCCAGCAGCCCACGACCAGGGACAGGGGGATTCGGTAATGAAAAACTGTTTTTT,CASSPRPGTGGFGNEKLFF
TRBV19,TRBJ1-5,NA,once,TGTGCCAGTAGACGAAGAAATAGCAATCAGCCCCAGCATTTT,CASRRRNSNQPQHF
TRBV7-2,TRBJ2-1,NA,NA,TGTGCCAGCAGCTATTGGGGGAGATACAATGAGCAGTTCTTC,CASSYWGRYNEQFF
TRBV7-2,TRBJ1-2,TRBD1,once,TGTGCCAGCAGCCCATTACAGGGGGCTATAAGTGGCTACACCTTC,CASSPLQGAISGYTF